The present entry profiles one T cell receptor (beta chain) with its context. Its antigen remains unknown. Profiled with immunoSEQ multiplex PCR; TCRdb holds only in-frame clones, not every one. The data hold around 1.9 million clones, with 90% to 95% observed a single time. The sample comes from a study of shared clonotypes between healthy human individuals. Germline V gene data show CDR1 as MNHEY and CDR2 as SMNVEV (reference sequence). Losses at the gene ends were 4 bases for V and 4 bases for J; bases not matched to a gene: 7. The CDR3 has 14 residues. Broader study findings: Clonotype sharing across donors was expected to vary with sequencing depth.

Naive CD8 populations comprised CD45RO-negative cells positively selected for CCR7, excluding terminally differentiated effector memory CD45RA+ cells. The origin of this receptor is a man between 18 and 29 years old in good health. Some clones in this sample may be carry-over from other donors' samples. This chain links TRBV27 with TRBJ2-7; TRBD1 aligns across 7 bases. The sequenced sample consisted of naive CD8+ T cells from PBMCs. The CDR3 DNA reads TGTGCCAGCAGTTCCCGGGACAGCGAGTACGAGCAGTACTTC. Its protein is CASSSRDSEYEQYF.